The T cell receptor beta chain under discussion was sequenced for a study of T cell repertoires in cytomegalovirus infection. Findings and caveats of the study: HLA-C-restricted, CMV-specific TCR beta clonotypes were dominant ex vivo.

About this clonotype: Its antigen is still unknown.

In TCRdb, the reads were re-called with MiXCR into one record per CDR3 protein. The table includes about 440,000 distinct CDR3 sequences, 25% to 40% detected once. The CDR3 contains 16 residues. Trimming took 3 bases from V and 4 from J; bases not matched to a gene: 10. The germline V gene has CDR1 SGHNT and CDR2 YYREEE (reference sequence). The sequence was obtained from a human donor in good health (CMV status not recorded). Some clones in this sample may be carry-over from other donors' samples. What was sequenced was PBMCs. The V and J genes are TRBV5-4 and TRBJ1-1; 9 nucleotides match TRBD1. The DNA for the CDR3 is TGTGCCAGCAGCTCCGGTGAGGGACAGGGCCGCACTGAAGCTTTCTTT. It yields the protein CASSSGEGQGRTEAFF.